The TCR beta chain under discussion was sequenced for a study of blood T cell repertoires in COVID-19. Germline V gene sequence: CDR1 SGHRS, CDR2 YFSETQ. V lost 0 bases, J lost 8 bases, and 3 bases stayed unmatched. This CDR3 comprises 15 residues. The assay was immunoSEQ multiplex PCR, and TCRdb's table has in-frame clones only and misses some. The sample lists about 200,000 clones, about four fifths seen once, with roughly 2.7% in the top ten. This clone occurred once. The origin of this receptor is a middle-aged woman with active or convalescent COVID-19. The rearrangement joins TRBV5-1 to TRBJ1-6; 9 nucleotides match TRBD1. Sequenced input: peripheral blood. DNA for the CDR3: TGCGCCAGCAGCTTGGCGGGACAGGGTTATTCACCCCTCCACTTT. It codes for CASSLAGQGYSPLHF.